The rows below give T cell receptor beta chains drawn from one sample of a study of prognosis after radiotherapy for stage I lung cancer. TCRdb re-analysed the multiplex PCR reads in MiXCR, keeping a single row per CDR3 protein. The table includes some 27,000 distinct CDR3 sequences, 30% to 40% detected once. Material: PBMCs, obtained before or after stereotactic body radiation therapy (not recorded which). The origin of the receptors is a donor over 45 with non-small cell lung cancer. The CDR3 runs from the conserved cysteine through the conserved F or W. A D gene is named only where the DNA matches it firmly. Not all rows give a size; the values are once, few, many and, for expanded clones, a class.

J,D,V,size,CDR3,DNA
TRBJ1-1,TRBD1,TRBV20-1,.,CSAHDRGRSTEAFF,TGCAGTGCACATGACAGGGGGCGGTCCACTGAAGCTTTCTTT
TRBJ2-5,.,TRBV5-1,many,CASSPPAVETQYF,TGCGCCAGCAGCCCCCCAGCGGTGGAGACCCAGTACTTC
TRBJ1-1,.,TRBV18,many,CASSPWSGAANTEAFF,TGTGCCAGCTCACCATGGTCGGGGGCGGCGAACACTGAAGCTTTCTTT
TRBJ2-5,.,TRBV2,many,CASSEARLGYRETQYF,TGTGCCAGCAGTGAAGCCCGATTGGGCTATAGAGAGACCCAGTACTTC
TRBJ2-5,TRBD2,TRBV20-1,many,CSAILAGAETQYF,TGCAGTGCTATATTGGCGGGAGCGGAGACCCAGTACTTC
TRBJ1-6,.,TRBV6-1,once,CASSPAGMSSDSHLHF,TGTGCCAGCAGTCCCGCGGGGATGAGTTCCGATTCACACCTCCACTTT
TRBJ2-6,.,TRBV5-6,.,CASSLVGGSGANVLTF,TGTGCCAGCAGCTTGGTTGGCGGATCTGGGGCCAACGTCCTGACTTTC
TRBJ2-1,.,TRBV13,.,CASSAFLRASYNEQFF,TGTGCCAGCAGCGCTTTTTTGCGGGCCAGCTACAATGAGCAGTTCTTC
TRBJ1-5,.,TRBV19,many,CASRPGRPYSNQPQHF,TGTGCCAGTAGGCCGGGACGGCCTTATAGCAATCAGCCCCAGCATTTT
TRBJ1-1,.,TRBV3-1,.,CASSDYQGRRTEAFF,TGTGCCAGCAGCGACTACCAGGGGCGTCGTACTGAAGCTTTCTTT
TRBJ2-5,.,TRBV2,many,CASSENSGVQETQYF,TGTGCCAGCAGTGAGAATTCGGGGGTCCAAGAGACCCAGTACTTC
TRBJ1-6,TRBD1,TRBV6-1,medium-sized,CASSLDRGNSPLHF,TGTGCCAGCAGTCTAGACAGGGGGAATTCACCCCTCCACTTT
TRBJ2-2,TRBD2,TRBV10-3,many,CAPPFVWAGVNTGELFF,TGTGCCCCACCCTTTGTGTGGGCGGGAGTGAACACCGGGGAGCTGTTTTTT
TRBJ2-7,.,TRBV20-1,.,CSARDPTWADGQYF,TGCAGTGCTAGAGATCCCACATGGGCTGACGGGCAGTACTTC
TRBJ2-4,.,TRBV5-6,many,CASSHRLAKNIQYF,TGTGCCAGCAGCCACAGGTTAGCCAAAAACATTCAGTACTTC
TRBJ2-2,TRBD2,TRBV5-4,many,CASSFGRGGSAGELFF,TGTGCCAGCAGCTTTGGCCGGGGGGGCAGTGCCGGGGAGCTGTTTTTT
TRBJ2-7,TRBD1,TRBV20-1,few,CSARDLGQGFYEQYF,TGCAGTGCTAGAGATCTTGGACAGGGTTTCTACGAGCAGTACTTC
TRBJ2-1,.,TRBV6-1,once,CASRDLSAREQFF,TGTGCCAGTAGGGACCTCTCCGCTCGTGAGCAGTTCTTC
TRBJ1-5,.,TRBV12-3/TRBV12-4,many,CASSLYNPLTTERHSNQPQHF,TGTGCCAGCAGTTTATATAACCCACTGACGACAGAGAGACATAGCAATCAGCCCCAGCATTTT
TRBJ2-5,TRBD2,TRBV5-1,many,CASSLSGTSTKTQYF,TGCGCCAGCAGCTTGTCTGGGACTAGCACAAAGACCCAGTACTTC
TRBJ1-2,TRBD1,TRBV20-1,medium-sized,CSAPSPGTGDDYGYTF,TGCAGTGCCCCCAGCCCCGGGACAGGGGACGACTATGGCTACACCTTC
TRBJ1-1,.,TRBV6-2/TRBV6-3,few,CASSYSPQGDAFF,TGTGCCAGCAGTTACTCCCCACAGGGTGATGCTTTCTTT
TRBJ1-2,TRBD1,TRBV5-6,many,CASSPDRGPGYGYTF,TGTGCCAGCAGCCCCGACAGGGGCCCCGGCTATGGCTACACCTTC
TRBJ2-1,.,TRBV5-1,many,CASRVGGGENEQFF,TGCGCCAGCAGGGTGGGAGGGGGCGAGAATGAGCAGTTCTTC
TRBJ2-7,.,TRBV28,.,CASSPPIQGIQSEQYF,TGTGCCAGTAGTCCCCCAATTCAGGGGATTCAATCCGAGCAGTACTTC
TRBJ2-1,.,TRBV9,.,CASSYGTYNEQFF,TGTGCCAGCAGCTACGGTACGTACAATGAGCAGTTCTTC
TRBJ2-2,.,TRBV2,once,CASSEEPPNTGELFF,TGTGCCAGCAGTGAGGAACCACCGAACACCGGGGAGCTGTTTTTT
TRBJ2-3,TRBD1,TRBV20-1,many,CSADVQGAFTDTQYF,TGCAGTGCTGACGTCCAGGGGGCTTTTACAGATACGCAGTATTTT
TRBJ2-2,TRBD2,TRBV27,.,CASRSGVAGTGEPFF,TGTGCCAGCAGGAGCGGGGTGGCCGGGACCGGGGAGCCGTTTTTT
TRBJ2-2,TRBD2,TRBV12-3/TRBV12-4,many,CASSLISGGGTGELFF,TGTGCCAGCAGTCTGATTAGCGGGGGGGGGACCGGGGAGCTGTTTTTT
TRBJ2-4,.,TRBV2,many,CASRGPGTAKNIQYF,TGTGCCAGCAGGGGTCCCGGGACAGCCAAAAACATTCAGTACTTC
TRBJ2-6,.,TRBV15,many,CATSKGQPSVLTF,TGTGCCACCAGCAAGGGACAACCTTCCGTCCTGACTTTC
TRBJ2-7,.,TRBV11-2,.,CASNNQPWDHEQYF,TGTGCGAGCAACAACCAGCCGTGGGACCACGAGCAGTACTTC
TRBJ2-1,TRBD2,TRBV9,many,CASSVGLAGFNEQFF,TGTGCCAGCAGCGTAGGGCTAGCGGGGTTCAATGAGCAGTTCTTC
TRBJ1-1,.,TRBV7-9,many,CASALGSGANTEAFF,TGTGCCAGCGCCTTGGGGTCGGGGGCTAACACTGAAGCTTTCTTT
TRBJ2-5,.,TRBV28,many,CASKGGRGFQETQYF,TGTGCCAGTAAAGGAGGGAGGGGGTTCCAAGAGACCCAGTACTTC
TRBJ2-2,TRBD2,TRBV20-1,.,CSAREASGGGELFF,TGCAGTGCTAGAGAAGCTAGCGGTGGCGGGGAGCTGTTTTTT
TRBJ2-7,.,TRBV6-1,medium-sized,CASSQNGQLYEQYF,TGTGCCAGCAGTCAAAACGGACAGCTCTACGAGCAGTACTTC
TRBJ2-5,.,TRBV30,many,CAWSVGSQETQYF,TGTGCCTGGAGTGTAGGAAGTCAAGAGACCCAGTACTTC
TRBJ2-2,.,TRBV5-1,many,CASREMGSSGELFF,TGCGCCAGCAGAGAAATGGGATCATCCGGGGAGCTGTTTTTT
TRBJ2-3,.,TRBV28,many,CASRGGNTQYF,TGTGCCAGCAGAGGGGGTAATACGCAGTATTTT
TRBJ2-7,.,TRBV2,many,CASSGAAPNFYEQYF,TGTGCCAGCAGTGGGGCAGCTCCGAACTTCTACGAGCAGTACTTC
TRBJ2-4,.,TRBV2,many,CASSEGWFRNIQYF,TGTGCCAGCAGTGAGGGGTGGTTTCGAAACATTCAGTACTTC
TRBJ1-2,TRBD1,TRBV6-5,medium-sized,CASSYIRTGGNYGYTF,TGTGCCAGCAGTTACATCCGGACAGGGGGCAACTATGGCTACACCTTC
TRBJ2-1,TRBD2,TRBV7-2,.,CASSRRLAGGYNEQFF,TGTGCCAGCAGCCGTAGACTAGCGGGGGGGTACAATGAGCAGTTCTTC
TRBJ2-3,TRBD2,TRBV20-1,.,CSATLLTSGTTDTQYF,TGCAGTGCCACCCTACTGACTAGCGGGACTACAGATACGCAGTATTTT
TRBJ1-6,.,TRBV11-2,many,CASSLVGWRRRGGSPLHF,TGTGCCAGCAGCTTAGTGGGTTGGAGGCGTCGAGGTGGTTCACCCCTCCACTTT
TRBJ2-5,.,TRBV12-3/TRBV12-4,many,CASSLPQTQETQYF,TGTGCCAGCAGTTTACCACAGACACAAGAGACCCAGTACTTC
TRBJ2-7,.,TRBV19,.,CASSSSENLRYEQYF,TGTGCCAGTAGTAGTAGCGAGAACCTCAGATACGAGCAGTACTTC
TRBJ2-2,TRBD1,TRBV27,.,CASSLRDRGPWELFF,TGTGCCAGCAGTTTGCGGGACAGGGGCCCCTGGGAGCTGTTTTTT
TRBJ2-7,TRBD1,TRBV12-3/TRBV12-4,many,CASSLRGQGAEEQYF,TGTGCCAGCAGTTTGAGGGGGCAGGGAGCGGAAGAGCAGTACTTC
TRBJ2-1,.,TRBV11-3,many,CASSLAGYNEQFF,TGTGCCAGCAGCTTAGCTGGGTACAATGAGCAGTTCTTC
TRBJ2-1,.,TRBV5-4,many,CASSSPSTGAAYNEQFF,TGTGCCAGCAGCTCCCCGAGTACGGGGGCGGCCTACAATGAGCAGTTCTTC
TRBJ1-4,.,TRBV4-1,many,CASSRSPGGREKLFF,TGCGCCAGCAGCCGTTCGCCGGGAGGCCGTGAAAAACTGTTTTTT